One and the same sample provided the 30 T cell receptor beta chains below, sequenced in a study of blood T cells in healthy people across ages. The authors ran a second PCR of about 6 to 11 cycles using a sample-barcoded 5' primer and a J-beta primer mix. TCRdb independently ran MiXCR on the 5' RACE reads; one entry per CDR3 protein. The table has 1.5 million to 2 million distinct CDR3 sequences, about 28% seen once. The sequencing sample was made of blood. The source is a woman aged 30 to 39 in good health.

This clonotype was recorded at least ten times. The chain combines TRBV4-1 with TRBJ2-1; weak D call: TRBD2 (6 bases). Germline V lookup: CDR1 MGHRA, CDR2 YSYEKL. Trimming removed 4 bases at V and 1 base at J, with 11 bases between. The CDR3 is made up of 15 amino acids. The CDR3 bases are TGCGCCAGCAGCCCGGAGCGGGTTTCCTACAATGAGCAGTTCTTC. Its translation: CASSPERVSYNEQFF.

This clonotype was found once. CDR3 DNA: TGCGCCAGCAGCCAAGAGGAGCCAGGGGGCTACAATGAGCAGTTCTTC. Residues: CASSQEEPGGYNEQFF. The V gene is TRBV4-1, the J gene TRBJ2-1; TRBD1 matches 7 bases. The CDR3 has 16 residues. Germline assignment: CDR1 MGHRA and CDR2 YSYEKL. The J segment lost 3 bases and the V segment lost 0 bases, leaving 5 bases of the junction unmatched.

This clonotype was counted a few times. The chain couples TRBV20-1 to TRBJ2-1, with D possibly TRBD2 on 6 matching bases. The CDR3 has 15 amino acids. Germline CDR1 and CDR2: DFQATT and SNEGSKA (reference sequence). V lost 3 bases to trimming and J lost 4 bases, with 16 bases between them. The CDR3 region is CSARDLSRGYNEQFF. The CDR3 DNA sequence: TGCAGTGCTAGGGACCTAAGCCGGGGGTACAATGAGCAGTTCTTC.

This clonotype was seen a few times. Its ends do not fully match the called genes, so a read error is possible. The J gene is TRBJ1-3, the V gene TRBV4-1; no definite D call. The CDR3 length is 16 residues. Germline V gives CDR1 MGHRA, CDR2 YSYEKL. Written as DNA, the CDR3 is TGCGCCAGCAGCCAAGGGTTTCAGACCACTGGGAACACCATATATTTT. This codes for CASSQGFQTTGNTIYF.

The J gene is TRBJ2-7, the V gene TRBV7-2; possibly TRBD2 for D (7 bases). This CDR3 comprises 17 residues. V was trimmed by 4 bases and J by 0 bases, leaving 19 bases between them. Per germline, CDR1 SGHTA and CDR2 FQGNSA. Here the CDR3 reads CASSSGLGRGLSYEQYF. The DNA of the CDR3 is TGTGCCAGCAGCTCGGGGCTAGGGCGGGGGCTCTCCTACGAGCAGTACTTC. Full variable domain (outside the CDR3, taken from reference TRBV7-2 and TRBJ2-7): GAGVSQSPSNKVTEKGKDVELRCDPISGHTALYWYRQSLGQGLEFLIYFQGNSAPDKSGLPSDRFSAERTGGSVSTLTIQRTQQEDSAVYLCASSSGLGRGLSYEQYFGPGTRLTVT.

Only a few counts were recorded for this clonotype. The V call is TRBV7-9, the J call TRBJ2-5; D is perhaps TRBD2 (5 bases). V was clipped by 5 bases and J by 2 bases, with 9 bases between them. The CDR3 runs 13 residues. Germline CDR1 reads SEHNR; CDR2 reads FQNEAQ (reference sequence). The CDR3 DNA reads as TGTGCCAGCAGCCACGGGGTGCAAGAGACCCAGTACTTC. It encodes CASSHGVQETQYF.

J is TRBJ1-2 and V is TRBV2; 8 bases are a match to TRBD1. The germline V gene has CDR1 SNHLY and CDR2 FYNNEI. Unmatched junction bases numbered 7, after V lost 5 bases and J lost 8 bases. The CDR3 consists of 13 residues. As DNA, the CDR3 is TGTGCCAGCAGTACTCGGACAGGGTGGGGCTACACCTTC. Translation: CASSTRTGWGYTF.

Concerning this clonotype: A much more abundant neighbour one base away suggests this may be a read error. The CDR3 spells CAIRPRTGTNTEAFF. Written as DNA, the CDR3 is TGTGCCATCAGACCACGGACAGGGACGAACACTGAAGCTTTCTTT. The chain uses TRBV28 and TRBJ1-1; TRBD1 matches 8 bases. Trimming took 10 bases from V and 1 from J; bases not matched to a gene: 11. The CDR3 has 15 residues. The germline gives CDR1 MDHEN, CDR2 SYDVKM.

A word on this clonotype: Likely a read error: the CDR3 ends without its conserved phenylalanine or tryptophan. This chain connects TRBV2 to TRBJ2-1; TRBD2 agrees at 12 bases. V lost 7 bases to trimming and J lost 9 bases; unmatched junction nucleotides: 13. CDR3 length: 16 amino acids. Germline V gene sequence: CDR1 SNHLY, CDR2 FYNNEI. The CDR3 reads CASKDASGRAGAEQFV. For the CDR3, the DNA is TGTGCCAGCAAAGATGCTAGCGGGAGGGCGGGGGCTGAGCAGTTCGTC.

This clonotype was detected only once. A far larger clone is one nucleotide away, so this likely arose from a read error. The J gene is TRBJ2-7, the V gene TRBV5-1; D may be TRBD1 (5 bases). Looked up from germline, CDR1 is SGHRS and CDR2 is YFSETQ. CDR3 length: 14 residues. The ends were cut back, 0 bases at V and 4 bases at J, with 11 bases in the middle. CDR3 sequence reads: CASSLEAGMYEQYF. CDR3 in DNA: TGCGCCAGCAGCTTGGAGGCAGGGATGTACGAGCAGTACTTC.

The rearrangement uses TRBV4-2 and TRBJ1-2, with a weak D call TRBD1 (6 bases). The germline gives CDR1 LGHNA, CDR2 YNFKEQ. This CDR3 region has 15 residues. Trimming shortened V by 0 bases and J by 4 bases, and 12 bases separated the two germline ends. This CDR3 reads CASSQDLNRAYGYTF. CDR3 sequence (DNA): TGTGCCAGCAGCCAAGATTTAAACAGGGCCTATGGCTACACCTTC.

This clonotype was detected once. The chain combines TRBV20-1 with TRBJ2-5; tentatively, D is TRBD1 (7 bases). CDR1 DFQATT and CDR2 SNEGSKA come from the germline V gene (reference sequence). V was shortened by 6 bases and J by 4 bases, with 21 bases between the two germline ends. CDR3 length equals 15 residues. The CDR3 loop reads CSAVRGGGLGETQYF. The CDR3 bases are TGCAGTGCCGTGCGTGGAGGGGGCTTAGGAGAGACCCAGTACTTC.

The rearrangement uses TRBV9 and TRBJ2-3; TRBD2 matches at 7 bases. The CDR3 runs to 13 residues. Germline V gene data show CDR1 as SGDLS and CDR2 as YYNGEE. The CDR3 nucleotides are TGTGCGAGCGGGAAGTCTGGCACAGATACGCAGTATTTT. Residues: CASGKSGTDTQYF.

The V gene is TRBV4-2, the J gene TRBJ2-7, with 8 bases aligning to TRBD2. J lost 6 bases, V lost 1 base, and 14 bases had no gene match. Germline CDR1 is LGHNA and CDR2 is YNFKEQ. This CDR3 is 17 amino acids long. This CDR3 reads CASSQGRQRGPEGEQYF. CDR3 coding DNA: TGTGCCAGCAGCCAAGGCCGCCAGCGGGGGCCCGAGGGCGAGCAGTACTTC.

This chain links TRBV5-1 with TRBJ2-7; D is unresolved. The CDR3 covers 12 residues. Looked up from germline, CDR1 is SGHRS and CDR2 is YFSETQ. Trimming cost V 8 bases and J 3 bases, with 12 bases left between them. The CDR3: CASGSAHYEQYF. CDR3 sequence (DNA): TGCGCCAGTGGCAGTGCCCACTACGAGCAGTACTTC.

The V gene is TRBV7-9, the J gene TRBJ2-4; maybe TRBD2 (6 bases). This CDR3 region has 15 residues. Per germline, CDR1 SEHNR and CDR2 FQNEAQ (reference sequence). V lost 6 bases to trimming and J lost 6 bases, with 18 bases between them. CDR3 region: CASSRQGGSGNIQYF. CDR3 sequence (DNA): TGTGCCAGCAGTCGGCAGGGAGGCTCTGGAAACATTCAGTACTTC.

This clonotype was observed a few times. The gene calls are TRBV10-3 and TRBJ2-7; 7 bases line up with TRBD2. Trimming cost V 4 bases and J 4 bases; bases outside gene matches: 4. The CDR3 extends over 13 amino acids. The germline gives CDR1 ENHRY, CDR2 SYGVKD. CDR3 sequence: CAISGWGGYEQYF. CDR3 bases: TGTGCCATCAGTGGGTGGGGGGGGTACGAGCAGTACTTC.

This clonotype appeared many times. This chain uses TRBV20-1 with TRBJ2-3; D unresolved. The germline gives CDR1 DFQATT, CDR2 SNEGSKA (reference sequence). V was trimmed by 4 bases and J by 1 base, leaving 6 bases between them. The CDR3 has 12 amino acids. The CDR3 spells CSATKGTDTQYF. As DNA, the CDR3 is TGCAGTGCTACGAAAGGCACAGATACGCAGTATTTT.

This clonotype was counted between two and nine times. This chain uses TRBV5-1 with TRBJ1-2, with no clear D. V was pared by 1 base and J by 2 bases, with 9 bases between. The V gene's germline CDR1 is SGHRS and CDR2 YFSETQ. There are 14 residues in the CDR3. CDR3: CASSLLTENYGYTF. CDR3 sequence (DNA): TGCGCCAGCAGCTTGTTAACGGAGAACTATGGCTACACCTTC.

This clonotype was counted a few times. CDR3: CASSYTGYTGELFF. Here the CDR3 DNA reads TGTGCCAGCAGCTATACAGGGTACACCGGGGAGCTGTTTTTT. The J gene is TRBJ2-2, the V gene TRBV3-1; D perhaps matches TRBD1 (6 bases). This CDR3 contains 14 residues. V was clipped by 5 bases and J by 3 bases, with 10 bases between them. Germline CDR1 LGHDT, CDR2 YNNKEL (reference sequence).

This clonotype turned up a few times. The germline gene is not matched at one end of the junction; a read error may be the cause. The V and J genes are TRBV27 and TRBJ2-6, with 7 bases matching TRBD1. Germline CDR1 MNHEY, CDR2 SMNVEV (reference sequence). The CDR3 extends over 19 amino acids. The CDR3 DNA sequence: TGTGCCAGCAGCGAAACCGGGACAGCCGCTTCCTCTGGGGCCAACGTCCGGACTTTC. Its protein is CASSETGTAASSGANVRTF.

This clonotype was detected ten times or more. This sequence joins TRBV28 and TRBJ2-6; D ambiguous. V lost 4 bases and J 0 bases, leaving 10 bases between the germline ends. The CDR3 covers 16 residues. The germline V gene has CDR1 MDHEN and CDR2 SYDVKM. Written as DNA, the CDR3 is TGTGCCAGCAGTTCTGCTCTCCCCTCTGGGGCCAACGTCCTGACTTTC. It yields the protein CASSSALPSGANVLTF.

This clonotype was counted only a few times. The chain combines TRBV3-1 with TRBJ1-2; possible D gene TRBD1, 5 bases. The CDR3 runs to 15 residues. Trimming pared 4 bases from V and 0 bases from J, leaving 12 bases between. Germline V gene sequence: CDR1 LGHDT, CDR2 YNNKEL (reference sequence). The CDR3 is CASSRQTEANYGYTF. CDR3 coding DNA: TGTGCCAGCAGCCGACAGACAGAGGCTAACTATGGCTACACCTTC.

As to this clonotype: This may stem from a read error, because a much larger clone lies one nucleotide away. CDR3 protein: CASSRPGQGARNVQYF. The CDR3 DNA reads TGTGCCAGCTCACGACCGGGACAGGGGGCCAGAAACGTTCAGTACTTC. The chain carries TRBV18 and TRBJ2-4; TRBD1 aligns across 12 bases. Germline loops: CDR1 KGHSH, CDR2 LQKENI. The CDR3 consists of 16 residues.

This clonotype was picked up a small number of times. The chain links TRBV7-9 to TRBJ1-6, with 8 bases lining up with TRBD1. The CDR3 is 17 amino acids. V trimming: 0 bases; J trimming: 1 base; junction bases outside the gene matches: 2. Germline CDR1 reads SEHNR; CDR2 reads FQNEAQ (reference sequence). CDR3 residues: CASSLAQGASYNSPLHF. The CDR3, as DNA: TGTGCCAGCAGCTTAGCGCAGGGGGCGTCCTATAATTCACCCCTCCACTTT.

The chain joins TRBV12-3 or TRBV12-4 to TRBJ2-1; TRBD2 aligns across 10 bases. The CDR3 is 16 residues long. Germline trimming cut 6 bases from V and 12 bases from J; bases unmatched to any gene: 17. CDR3 sequence: CASSWVEASGSARQFF. CDR3 nucleotides: TGTGCCAGCAGCTGGGTTGAGGCTAGCGGGAGTGCGCGGCAGTTCTTC.

This clonotype was seen a few times. In DNA, the CDR3 is TGTGCCAGCAGGAGACAGGGTGGATCTGAAGAGCAGTTCTTC. Protein: CASRRQGGSEEQFF. The genes are TRBV2 and TRBJ2-1; 7 positions agree with TRBD1. Trimming removed 6 bases from V and 10 bases from J; junction bases left unmatched: 12. The CDR3 runs 14 residues. The germline CDR1 and CDR2 sequences are SNHLY and FYNNEI.

This clonotype was seen ten or more times. The gene calls are TRBV29-1 and TRBJ2-4; D is unresolved. This CDR3 region has 13 residues. Germline V CDR1 and CDR2: SQVTM, ANQGSEA. V was trimmed by 5 bases and J by 1 base, leaving 9 bases between them. The CDR3 reads CSVLQEAKNIQYF. CDR3 bases: TGCAGCGTTCTGCAGGAGGCCAAAAACATTCAGTACTTC.

This clonotype has ten or more counts. This chain links TRBV6-1 with TRBJ1-2; D is possibly TRBD1 (5 bases). The CDR3 contains 15 residues. Germline lookup yields CDR1 MNHNS and CDR2 SASEGT. V lost 6 bases and J lost 0, with 14 bases in between. CDR3 in amino acids: CASRKQDGSNYGYTF. In DNA, the CDR3 is TGTGCCAGCAGAAAACAGGACGGATCTAACTATGGCTACACCTTC.

The J gene is TRBJ1-5, the V gene TRBV20-1; 7 bases fit TRBD1. With 6 bases clipped from V and 6 bases from J, the junction kept 5 bases outside the gene matches. Germline loops: CDR1 DFQATT, CDR2 SNEGSKA (reference sequence). The CDR3 runs to 12 residues. This chain's CDR3 is CSALRGSQPQHF. The CDR3 bases are TGCAGTGCCCTCAGGGGGAGTCAGCCCCAGCATTTT.